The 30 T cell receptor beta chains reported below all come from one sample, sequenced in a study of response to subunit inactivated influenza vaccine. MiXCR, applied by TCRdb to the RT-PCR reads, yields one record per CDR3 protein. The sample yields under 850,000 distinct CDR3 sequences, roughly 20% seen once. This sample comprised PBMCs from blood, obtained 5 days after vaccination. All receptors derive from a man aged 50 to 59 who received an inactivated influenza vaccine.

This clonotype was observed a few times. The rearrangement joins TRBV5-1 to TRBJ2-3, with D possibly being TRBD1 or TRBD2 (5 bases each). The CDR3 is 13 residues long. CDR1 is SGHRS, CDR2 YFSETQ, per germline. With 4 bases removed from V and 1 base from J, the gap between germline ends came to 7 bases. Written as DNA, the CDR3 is TGCGCCAGCAGCATGGGGGGCACAGATACGCAGTATTTT. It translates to CASSMGGTDTQYF.

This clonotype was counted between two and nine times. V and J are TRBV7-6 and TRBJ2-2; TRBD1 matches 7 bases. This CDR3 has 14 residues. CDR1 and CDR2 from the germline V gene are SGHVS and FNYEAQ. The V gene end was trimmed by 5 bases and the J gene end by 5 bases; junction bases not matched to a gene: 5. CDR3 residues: CASSRKQGTGELFF. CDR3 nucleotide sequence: TGTGCCAGCAGCCGAAAACAGGGGACCGGGGAGCTGTTTTTT.

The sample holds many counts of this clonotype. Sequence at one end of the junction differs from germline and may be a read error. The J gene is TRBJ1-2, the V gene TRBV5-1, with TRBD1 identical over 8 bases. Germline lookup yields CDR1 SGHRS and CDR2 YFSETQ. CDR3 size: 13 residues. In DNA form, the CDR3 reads TGTGCCAGCAGTTTGACAGGGGACTATGGCTACACCTTC. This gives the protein CASSLTGDYGYTF.

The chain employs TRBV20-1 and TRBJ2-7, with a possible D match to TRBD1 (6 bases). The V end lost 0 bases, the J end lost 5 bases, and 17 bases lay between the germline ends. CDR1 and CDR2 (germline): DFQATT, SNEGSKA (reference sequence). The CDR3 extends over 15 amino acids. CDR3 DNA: TGCAGTGCTAGAGAGTGGGTCAGGGGCTTGGACGAGCAGTACTTC. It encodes CSAREWVRGLDEQYF.

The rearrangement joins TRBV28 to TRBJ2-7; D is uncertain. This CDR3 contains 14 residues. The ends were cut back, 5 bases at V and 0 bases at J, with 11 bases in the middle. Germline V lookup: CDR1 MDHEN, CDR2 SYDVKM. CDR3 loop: CASSKRLHSYEQYF. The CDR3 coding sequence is TGTGCCAGCAGTAAACGCCTCCACTCCTACGAGCAGTACTTC.

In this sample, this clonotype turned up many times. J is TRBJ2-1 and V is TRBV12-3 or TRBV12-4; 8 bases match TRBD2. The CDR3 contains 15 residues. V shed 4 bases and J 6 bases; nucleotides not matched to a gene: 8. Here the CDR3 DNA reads TGTGCCAGCAGTTCTTTAGCGGGATTGGGCAATGAGCAGTTCTTC. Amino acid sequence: CASSSLAGLGNEQFF.

The chain's CDR3 is CASSSGTSGSPLHF. The CDR3 coding sequence is TGTGCCAGCAGCTCTGGGACATCGGGATCACCCCTCCACTTT. The chain carries TRBV12-3 or TRBV12-4 and TRBJ1-6; maybe TRBD1 (6 bases). The ends were cut back, 6 bases at V and 10 bases at J, with 16 bases in the middle. There are 14 residues in the CDR3.

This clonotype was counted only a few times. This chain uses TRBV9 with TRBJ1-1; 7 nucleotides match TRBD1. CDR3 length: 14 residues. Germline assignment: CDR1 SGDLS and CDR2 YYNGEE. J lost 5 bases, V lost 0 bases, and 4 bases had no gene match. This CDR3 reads CASSVEGQITEAFF. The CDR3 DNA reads TGTGCCAGCAGCGTAGAGGGACAGATAACTGAAGCTTTCTTT.

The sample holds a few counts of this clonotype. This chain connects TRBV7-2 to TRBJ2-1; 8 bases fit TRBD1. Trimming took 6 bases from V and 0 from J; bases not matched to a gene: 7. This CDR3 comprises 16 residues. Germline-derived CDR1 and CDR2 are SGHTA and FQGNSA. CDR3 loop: CASRLTGADSYNEQFF. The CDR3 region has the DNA TGTGCCAGCAGACTGACAGGGGCGGACTCCTACAATGAGCAGTTCTTC.

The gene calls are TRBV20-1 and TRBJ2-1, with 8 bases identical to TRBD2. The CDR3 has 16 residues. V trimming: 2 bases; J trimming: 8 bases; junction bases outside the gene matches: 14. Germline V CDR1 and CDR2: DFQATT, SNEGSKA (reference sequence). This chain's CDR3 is CSARSGAAGVWDEQFF. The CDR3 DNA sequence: TGCAGTGCTAGATCTGGGGCAGCGGGAGTATGGGATGAGCAGTTCTTC.

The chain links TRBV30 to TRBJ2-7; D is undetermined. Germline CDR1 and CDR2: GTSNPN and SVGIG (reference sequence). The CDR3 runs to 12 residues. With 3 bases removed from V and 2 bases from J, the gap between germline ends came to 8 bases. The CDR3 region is CAWSLGPYEQYF. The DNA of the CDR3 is TGTGCCTGGAGCCTCGGGCCCTACGAGCAGTACTTC.

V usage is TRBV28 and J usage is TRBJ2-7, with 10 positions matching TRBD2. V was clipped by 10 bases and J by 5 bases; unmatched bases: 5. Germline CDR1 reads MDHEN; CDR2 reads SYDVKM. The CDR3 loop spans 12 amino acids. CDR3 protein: CATSGSLNEQYF. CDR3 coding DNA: TGTGCCACTAGCGGGAGTTTAAACGAGCAGTACTTC.

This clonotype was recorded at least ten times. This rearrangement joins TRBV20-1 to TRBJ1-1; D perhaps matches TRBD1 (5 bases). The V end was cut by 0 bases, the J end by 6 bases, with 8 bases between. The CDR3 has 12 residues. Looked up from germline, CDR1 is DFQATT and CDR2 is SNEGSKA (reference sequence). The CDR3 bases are TGCAGTGCTAGAGAGGGGGAACCTGAAGCTTTCTTT. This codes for CSAREGEPEAFF.

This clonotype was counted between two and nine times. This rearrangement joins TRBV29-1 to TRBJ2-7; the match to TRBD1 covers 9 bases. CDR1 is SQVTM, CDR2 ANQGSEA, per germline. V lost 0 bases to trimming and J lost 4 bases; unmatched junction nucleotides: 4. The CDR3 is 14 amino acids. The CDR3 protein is CSVEERDRAYEQYF. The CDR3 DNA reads TGCAGCGTTGAAGAGAGGGACAGGGCGTACGAGCAGTACTTC.

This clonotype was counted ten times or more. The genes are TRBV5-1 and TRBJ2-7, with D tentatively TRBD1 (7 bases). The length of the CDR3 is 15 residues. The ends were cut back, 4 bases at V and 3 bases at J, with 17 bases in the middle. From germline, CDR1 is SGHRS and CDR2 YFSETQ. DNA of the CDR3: TGCGCCAGCAGCCACGTGGAGGGGGCATACTACGAGCAGTACTTC. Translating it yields CASSHVEGAYYEQYF.

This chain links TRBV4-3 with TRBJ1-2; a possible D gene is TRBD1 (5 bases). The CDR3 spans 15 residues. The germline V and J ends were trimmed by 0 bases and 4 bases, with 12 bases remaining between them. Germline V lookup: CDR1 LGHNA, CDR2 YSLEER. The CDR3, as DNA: TGCGCCAGCAGCCAAGATTACGGGGCCGGCTATGGCTACACCTTC. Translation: CASSQDYGAGYGYTF.

This chain's CDR3 is CASSPQTLAGYHNEQFF. The CDR3 DNA reads TGTGCCAGCAGTCCCCAAACACTAGCGGGGTACCACAATGAGCAGTTCTTC. The rearrangement uses TRBV27 and TRBJ2-1; 10 bases align to TRBD2. Germline V gene sequence: CDR1 MNHEY, CDR2 SMNVEV (reference sequence). The CDR3 consists of 17 residues. The V and J ends lost 5 bases and 5 bases, in that order; junction bases with no gene match: 12.

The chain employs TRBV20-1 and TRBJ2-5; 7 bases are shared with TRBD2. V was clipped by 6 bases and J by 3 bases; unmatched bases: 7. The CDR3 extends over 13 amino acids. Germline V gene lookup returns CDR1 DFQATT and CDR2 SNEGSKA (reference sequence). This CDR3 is CSAPPSGKETQYF. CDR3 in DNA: TGCAGTGCACCCCCTAGCGGCAAAGAGACCCAGTACTTC.

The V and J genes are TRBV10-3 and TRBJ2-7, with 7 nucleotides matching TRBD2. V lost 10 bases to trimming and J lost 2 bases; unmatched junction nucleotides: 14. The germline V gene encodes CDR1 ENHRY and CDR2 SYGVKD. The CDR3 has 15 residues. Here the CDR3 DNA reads TGTGCCACCAAGACACAGGCGGGGGTAACCTACGAGCAGTACTTC. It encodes CATKTQAGVTYEQYF.

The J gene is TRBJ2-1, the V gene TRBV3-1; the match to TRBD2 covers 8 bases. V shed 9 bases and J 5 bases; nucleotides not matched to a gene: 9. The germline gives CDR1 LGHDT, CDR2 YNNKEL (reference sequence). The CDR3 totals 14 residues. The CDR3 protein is CASGHSGGNNEQFF. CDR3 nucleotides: TGTGCCAGTGGACACAGCGGGGGAAACAATGAGCAGTTCTTC.

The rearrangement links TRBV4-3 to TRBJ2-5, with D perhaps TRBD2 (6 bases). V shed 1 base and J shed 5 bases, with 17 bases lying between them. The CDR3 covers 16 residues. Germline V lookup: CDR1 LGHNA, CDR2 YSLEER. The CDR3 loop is CASSQVNQGGGETQYF. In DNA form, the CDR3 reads TGCGCCAGCAGCCAAGTGAATCAGGGAGGAGGTGAGACCCAGTACTTC.

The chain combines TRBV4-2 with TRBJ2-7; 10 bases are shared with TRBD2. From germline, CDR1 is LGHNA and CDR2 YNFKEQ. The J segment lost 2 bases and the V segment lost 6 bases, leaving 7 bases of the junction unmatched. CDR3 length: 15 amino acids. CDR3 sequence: CASRASGGATYEQYF. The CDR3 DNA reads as TGTGCCAGCAGGGCCAGCGGGGGGGCAACCTACGAGCAGTACTTC.

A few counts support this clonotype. The CDR3 DNA sequence: TGCAGTGCTAGGAGCGGGGGGCGAAACTACGAGCAGTACTTC. This sequence encodes CSARSGGRNYEQYF. The chain combines TRBV20-1 with TRBJ2-7, with 9 bases that match TRBD2. The CDR3 is 14 residues long. Germline CDR1 reads DFQATT; CDR2 reads SNEGSKA (reference sequence). V was clipped by 3 bases and J by 3 bases; unmatched bases: 6.

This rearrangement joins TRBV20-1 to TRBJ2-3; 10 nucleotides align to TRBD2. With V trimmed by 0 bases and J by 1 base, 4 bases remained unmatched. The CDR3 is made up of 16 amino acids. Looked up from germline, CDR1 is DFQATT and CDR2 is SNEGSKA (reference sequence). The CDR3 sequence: CSARELAGGRTDTQYF. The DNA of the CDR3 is TGCAGTGCTAGAGAATTAGCGGGGGGCCGCACAGATACGCAGTATTTT.

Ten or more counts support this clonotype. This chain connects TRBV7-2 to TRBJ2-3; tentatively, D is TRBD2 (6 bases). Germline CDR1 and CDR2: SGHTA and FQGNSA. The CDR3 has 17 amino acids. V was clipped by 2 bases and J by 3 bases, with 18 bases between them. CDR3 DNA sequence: TGTGCCAGCAGCTTACAAGGCGGGGCCCTCGGGACAGATACGCAGTATTTT. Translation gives CASSLQGGALGTDTQYF.

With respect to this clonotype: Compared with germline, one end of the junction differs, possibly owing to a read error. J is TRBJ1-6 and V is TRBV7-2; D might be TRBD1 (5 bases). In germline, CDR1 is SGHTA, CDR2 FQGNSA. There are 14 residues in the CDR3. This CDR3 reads CASTLLQGNSPLHF. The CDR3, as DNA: TGTGCCAGCACCTTACTCCAGGGCAATTCACCCCTCCACTTT.

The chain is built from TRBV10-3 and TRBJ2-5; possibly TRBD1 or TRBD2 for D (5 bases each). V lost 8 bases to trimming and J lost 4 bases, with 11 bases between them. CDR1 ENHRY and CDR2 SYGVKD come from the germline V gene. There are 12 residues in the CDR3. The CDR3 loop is CAIAEGPETQYF. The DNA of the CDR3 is TGTGCCATCGCCGAGGGGCCAGAGACCCAGTACTTC.

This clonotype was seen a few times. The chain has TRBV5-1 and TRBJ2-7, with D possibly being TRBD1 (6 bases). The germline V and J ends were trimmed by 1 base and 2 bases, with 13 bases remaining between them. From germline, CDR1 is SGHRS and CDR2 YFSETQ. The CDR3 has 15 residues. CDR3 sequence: CASSLMAGATYEQYF. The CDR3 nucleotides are TGCGCCAGCAGCTTGATGGCAGGGGCGACCTACGAGCAGTACTTC. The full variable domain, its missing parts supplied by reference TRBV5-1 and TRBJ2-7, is KAGVTQTPRYLIKTRGQQVTLSCSPISGHRSVSWYQQTPGQGLQFLFEYFSETQRNKGNFPGRFSGRQFSNSRSEMNVSTLELGDSALYLCASSLMAGATYEQYFGPGTRLTVT.

CDR3: CASSQDPHQGGLKTQYF. DNA for the CDR3: TGCGCCAGCAGCCAAGATCCCCACCAGGGCGGTCTAAAGACCCAGTACTTC. The chain couples TRBV4-3 to TRBJ2-5; D might be TRBD1 (5 bases). The CDR3 has 17 residues. Germline values: CDR1 LGHNA, CDR2 YSLEER. The germline V and J ends were trimmed by 0 bases and 6 bases, with 20 bases remaining between them.

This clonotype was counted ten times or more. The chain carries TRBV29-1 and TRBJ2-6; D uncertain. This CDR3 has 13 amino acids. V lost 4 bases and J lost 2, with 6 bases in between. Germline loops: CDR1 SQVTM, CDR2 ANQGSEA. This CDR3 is CSVGQAGANVLTF. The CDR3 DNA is TGCAGCGTTGGACAAGCTGGGGCCAACGTCCTGACTTTC. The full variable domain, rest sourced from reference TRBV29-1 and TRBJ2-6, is SAVISQKPSRDICQRGTSLTIQCQVDSQVTMMFWYRQQPGQSLTLIATANQGSEATYESGFVIDKFPISRPNLTFSTLTVSNMSPEDSSIYLCSVGQAGANVLTFGAGSRLTVL.